The 27 T cell receptor beta chains presented below share a single source sample, sequenced in a study of CD8 T cells in ankylosing spondylitis. Each CDR3 protein gets one entry after TCRdb re-called the 5' RACE reads with MiXCR. The table has some 340,000 distinct CDR3 sequences, about 15% seen once. Sequences were obtained from blood, either unsorted or a sorted T cell fraction (not recorded which). Receptor source: a male donor with ankylosing spondylitis or in good health (not recorded which).

This clonotype was detected only a few times. V usage is TRBV12-3 or TRBV12-4 and J usage is TRBJ2-7, with D perhaps TRBD2 (5 bases). The CDR3 runs to 12 residues. Between the trimmed V and J ends, which lost 8 bases and 4 bases, there was a span of 12 bases. The CDR3 sequence: CASLGSGYEQYF. The CDR3 DNA is TGTGCCAGCTTGGGGTCGGGGTACGAGCAGTACTTC.

This clonotype was detected only a few times. The chain has TRBV19 and TRBJ1-6; tentative D call: TRBD1 (6 bases). The CDR3 consists of 15 residues. Trimming took 9 bases from V and 3 from J, leaving 15 bases between them. Germline assignment: CDR1 LNHDA and CDR2 SQIVND (reference sequence). For the CDR3, the DNA is TGTGCCAGCGCCGAAGGGGGGATCTATAATTCACCCCTCCACTTT. Amino acids: CASAEGGIYNSPLHF.

This clonotype appeared many times. The chain is built from TRBV29-1 and TRBJ1-1, with D perhaps TRBD1 (6 bases). V lost 3 bases, J lost 4 bases, and 12 bases lay in between. Germline V gives CDR1 SQVTM, CDR2 ANQGSEA. This CDR3 is built from 13 residues. The CDR3 sequence is CSVEGRGATEAFF. DNA of the CDR3: TGCAGCGTTGAGGGCAGGGGAGCCACTGAAGCTTTCTTT.

This sequence joins TRBV2 and TRBJ1-1; weak D call: TRBD1 (6 bases). This CDR3 comprises 15 residues. Trimming pared 2 bases from V and 5 bases from J, leaving 15 bases between. CDR1 is SNHLY and CDR2 is FYNNEI in the germline V gene. The CDR3 region is CASSESFRGGTEAFF. Written as DNA, the CDR3 is TGTGCCAGCAGTGAATCGTTCAGGGGTGGGACTGAAGCTTTCTTT.

This chain uses TRBV15 with TRBJ2-1; 9 bases match TRBD2. The CDR3 runs to 16 residues. CDR1 LNHNV and CDR2 YYDKDF come from the germline V gene (reference sequence). J gave up 6 bases and V 5 bases, and 11 bases lay outside the gene matches. CDR3 nucleotides: TGTGCCACCAGCCCCGGTAGCGGGGGAAATGGCAATGAGCAGTTCTTC. Its translation is CATSPGSGGNGNEQFF.

The chain combines TRBV5-1 with TRBJ2-2, with 12 bases identical to TRBD2. The CDR3 loop spans 16 amino acids. Germline V gene lookup returns CDR1 SGHRS and CDR2 YFSETQ. The J segment lost 4 bases and the V segment lost 4 bases, leaving 5 bases of the junction unmatched. The CDR3 region is CASSGGTSGSTGELFF. The CDR3 DNA sequence: TGCGCCAGCAGCGGGGGGACTAGCGGGTCCACCGGGGAGCTGTTTTTT.

This clonotype has just a few counts. Relative to the germline gene, one junction end is altered; a read error may explain this. The chain combines TRBV7-9 with TRBJ2-5; 8 bases match TRBD1. The germline CDR1 and CDR2 sequences are SEHNR and FQNEAQ (reference sequence). The CDR3 runs to 11 residues. CDR3 sequence reads: CASSGWTGMDF. The CDR3, as DNA: TGTGCCAGCAGCGGATGGACAGGGATGGACTTC.

V gene TRBV7-2 combines with J gene TRBJ2-1, with 9 positions matching TRBD2. From germline, CDR1 is SGHTA and CDR2 FQGNSA. V gave up 4 bases and J gave up 7 bases; unmatched junction bases: 8. This CDR3 comprises 15 residues. CDR3: CASSSIAGAVNEQFF. The CDR3 nucleotides are TGTGCCAGCAGCTCAATAGCGGGAGCGGTAAATGAGCAGTTCTTC.

This clonotype was detected many times. The chain couples TRBV5-1 to TRBJ2-5; D is perhaps TRBD1 (5 bases). The CDR3 is 15 residues long. Germline CDR1 and CDR2: SGHRS and YFSETQ. Trimming took off 4 bases at V and 3 bases at J, with 16 bases between the two ends. DNA of the CDR3: TGCGCCAGCAGCGGACCGCCTCAGGGAAAAGAGACCCAGTACTTC. Translating gives CASSGPPQGKETQYF.

In this sample, this clonotype turned up a few times. The V call is TRBV7-2, the J call TRBJ2-1; D is undetermined. CDR3 length: 14 amino acids. V was cut by 2 bases and J by 5 bases, with 10 bases left in between. The germline gives CDR1 SGHTA, CDR2 FQGNSA. The CDR3 DNA follows: TGTGCCAGCAGCTTAACAGCCGACAACAATGAGCAGTTCTTC. It specifies CASSLTADNNEQFF.

This chain uses TRBV5-6 with TRBJ2-5, with D perhaps TRBD2 (6 bases). The CDR3 runs 15 residues. Trimming took off 0 bases at V and 4 bases at J, with 13 bases between the two ends. Germline lookup yields CDR1 SGHDT and CDR2 YYEEEE. CDR3 sequence reads: CASSLATGARETQYF. The CDR3 DNA reads as TGTGCCAGCAGCTTGGCCACGGGAGCGCGAGAGACCCAGTACTTC.

The CDR3 sequence is CASGQGRPYEQYF. The CDR3 DNA follows: TGTGCCAGTGGACAGGGTCGCCCCTACGAGCAGTACTTC. The chain couples TRBV12-3 or TRBV12-4 to TRBJ2-7, with 8 bases matching TRBD1. The CDR3 is made up of 13 amino acids. The V segment lost 9 bases and the J segment 2 bases; nucleotides outside the gene matches: 6.

The V call is TRBV4-1, the J call TRBJ2-7; D is unclear. The germline gives CDR1 MGHRA, CDR2 YSYEKL. V was cut by 0 bases and J by 6 bases, with 6 bases left in between. This CDR3 has 12 amino acids. The CDR3 DNA reads TGCGCCAGCAGCCAAGATAGGCTCGAGCAGTACTTC. Amino acid sequence: CASSQDRLEQYF.

This clonotype was found a few times. The V call is TRBV5-1, the J call TRBJ1-5; D is possibly TRBD1 (5 bases). CDR1 is SGHRS and CDR2 is YFSETQ in the germline V gene. V was trimmed by 0 bases and J by 4 bases, leaving 11 bases between them. The CDR3 has 15 amino acids. The chain's CDR3 is CASSLAGRINQPQHF. DNA of the CDR3: TGCGCCAGCAGCTTGGCGGGACGGATAAATCAGCCCCAGCATTTT.

This clonotype was counted a few times. The chain is built from TRBV10-3 and TRBJ1-3; no clear D gene. Trimming removed 10 bases from V and 0 bases from J, with 16 bases in between. The CDR3 extends over 15 amino acids. The germline V gene has CDR1 ENHRY and CDR2 SYGVKD. The CDR3 region has the DNA TGTGCCACCACACTTAAGGAGAGCTCTGGAAACACCATATATTTT. Translation: CATTLKESSGNTIYF.

This clonotype was found a few times. CDR3 sequence (DNA): TGCAGTGCTACAGGGGGCTTAGGAGATACGCAGTATTTT. Protein sequence: CSATGGLGDTQYF. The V call is TRBV20-1, the J call TRBJ2-3, with 8 bases that match TRBD1. CDR1 and CDR2 (germline): DFQATT, SNEGSKA (reference sequence). Unmatched junction bases numbered 5, after V lost 4 bases and J lost 5 bases. The CDR3 runs 13 residues.

The chain employs TRBV6-5 and TRBJ1-2, with 8 bases aligning to TRBD1. This CDR3 has 18 amino acids. With 0 bases clipped from V and 8 bases from J, the junction kept 17 bases outside the gene matches. From germline, CDR1 is MNHEY and CDR2 SVGAGI. Written as DNA, the CDR3 is TGTGCCAGCAGTTACTCCGCGGCAGGGGGCACCCCCTTGAAGGGCTACACCTTC. Translated, it gives CASSYSAAGGTPLKGYTF.

This clonotype occurred once. The chain uses TRBV3-1 and TRBJ2-6, with unresolved D. This CDR3 region has 17 residues. V gave up 1 base and J gave up 0 bases, with 10 bases separating them. The germline V gene has CDR1 LGHDT and CDR2 YNNKEL (reference sequence). CDR3 in DNA: TGTGCCAGCAGCCAAGGTGGAGTCAGCTCTGGGGCCAACGTCCTGACTTTC. Translation gives CASSQGGVSSGANVLTF.

This clonotype was picked up many times. The genes are TRBV5-1 and TRBJ2-1, with 9 bases matching TRBD1. The CDR3 covers 14 residues. The ends lost 2 bases at V and 9 bases at J; junction bases unmatched: 6. Germline V lookup: CDR1 SGHRS, CDR2 YFSETQ. The CDR3 coding sequence is TGCGCCAGCAGCTTACAGGGGGCGTGGGGTGAGCAGTTCTTC. This gives the protein CASSLQGAWGEQFF.

CDR3 in DNA: TGCAGTGCCGCCCTCGGGGGACCGCGGACCCAGTACTTC. It specifies CSAALGGPRTQYF. The chain couples TRBV20-1 to TRBJ2-5, with D perhaps matching TRBD2 (6 bases). This CDR3 has 13 residues. V was pared by 6 bases and J by 7 bases, with 18 bases between. Germline V lookup: CDR1 DFQATT, CDR2 SNEGSKA (reference sequence).

This clonotype was counted only a few times. This sequence joins TRBV7-2 and TRBJ2-1; 8 positions agree with TRBD2. The V segment lost 1 base and the J segment 9 bases; nucleotides outside the gene matches: 2. This CDR3 is built from 13 residues. CDR1 is SGHTA and CDR2 is FQGNSA in the germline V gene. Here the CDR3 reads CASSLGAGGEQFF. The CDR3 bases are TGTGCCAGCAGCTTAGGGGCGGGAGGTGAGCAGTTCTTC. Complete variable domain (other parts from reference TRBV7-2 and TRBJ2-1): GAGVSQSPSNKVTEKGKDVELRCDPISGHTALYWYRQSLGQGLEFLIYFQGNSAPDKSGLPSDRFSAERTGGSVSTLTIQRTQQEDSAVYLCASSLGAGGEQFFGPGTRLTVL.

The rearrangement joins TRBV30 to TRBJ1-2; the D is unclear. The germline V gene encodes CDR1 GTSNPN and CDR2 SVGIG (reference sequence). Trimming took off 3 bases at V and 3 bases at J, with 11 bases between the two ends. CDR3 length equals 13 residues. For the CDR3, the DNA is TGTGCCTGGAGCGAAAGTCGGGACTATGGCTACACCTTC. As protein: CAWSESRDYGYTF.

This chain links TRBV6-2 or TRBV6-3 with TRBJ2-6, with a tentative D call TRBD1 (5 bases). V was cut by 6 bases and J by 5 bases, with 14 bases left in between. CDR1 and CDR2 from the germline V gene are MNHEY and SVGEGT. CDR3 size: 15 residues. The CDR3, as DNA: TGTGCCAGCAGAGCGAGGCAGGGCTGGGCCAACGTCCTGACTTTC. This codes for CASRARQGWANVLTF.

J is TRBJ2-6 and V is TRBV12-3 or TRBV12-4, with D possibly TRBD1 on 6 matching bases. The V end was cut by 1 base, the J end by 0 bases, with 16 bases between. The CDR3 runs 19 residues. The CDR3 sequence is CASSLVGLGQNSGANVLTF. The CDR3 bases are TGTGCCAGCAGTTTAGTTGGTTTAGGACAGAACTCTGGGGCCAACGTCCTGACTTTC.

This clonotype has just a few counts. The gene calls are TRBV18 and TRBJ2-5; D remains ambiguous. Germline V CDR1 and CDR2: KGHSH, LQKENI. Trimming removed 2 bases from V and 1 base from J, with 8 bases in between. The CDR3 extends over 14 amino acids. The CDR3 here is CASSPKRAQETQYF. CDR3 sequence (DNA): TGTGCCAGCTCACCAAAACGCGCCCAAGAGACCCAGTACTTC. Together with reference TRBV18 and TRBJ2-5, the CDR3 gives the full variable domain: NAGVMQNPRHLVRRRGQEARLRCSPMKGHSHVYWYRQLPEEGLKFMVYLQKENIIDESGMPKERFSAEFPKEGPSILRIQQVVRGDSAAYFCASSPKRAQETQYFGPGTRLLVL.

Only a few counts were recorded for this clonotype. The rearrangement links TRBV5-1 to TRBJ2-1, with TRBD2 matching over 10 bases. Looked up from germline, CDR1 is SGHRS and CDR2 is YFSETQ. The CDR3 is made up of 17 amino acids. J was trimmed by 0 bases and V by 0 bases; bases with no gene match: 3. Written as DNA, the CDR3 is TGCGCCAGCAGCTTGGCCACTAGCGGGGCCTCCTACAATGAGCAGTTCTTC. As protein: CASSLATSGASYNEQFF.

This clonotype has just a few counts. The chain recombines TRBV10-3 with TRBJ2-2; 10 bases are a match to TRBD2. CDR1 and CDR2 (germline): ENHRY, SYGVKD. CDR3 length equals 16 residues. V lost 2 bases to trimming and J lost 6 bases; unmatched junction nucleotides: 6. CDR3 amino acids: CAISEPSGGGPGELFF. CDR3 coding DNA: TGTGCCATCAGTGAGCCCAGCGGGGGGGGGCCCGGGGAGCTGTTTTTT.